This T cell receptor (beta chain) was profiled in a study of T cells in Graves' hyperthyroidism and ophthalmopathy. Study findings and constraints: Ophthalmopathy, which appeared later, was predicted by the model a median approximately six months before onset.

Diagnosis of hyperthyroidism was new in patients aged 18 to 65, and its duration was under 2 months. Amplification of TCR beta CDR3 regions was performed using RNA transcripts as template. When the TCR CDR3 underwent first-round RT-PCR, the HTBI primer set was used. A single record per CDR3 protein comes from TCRdb applying MiXCR to the multiplex PCR reads. The sample lists under 450,000 distinct CDR3 sequences; about 18% were seen once. This clonotype was recorded many times. Its antigen is undetermined. This clonotype was sampled from a young woman with Graves' hyperthyroidism that later progressed to Graves' ophthalmopathy. The sequenced sample was blood.

DNA of the CDR3: TGCAGTGCAACGGACAGTCACACTGAAGCTTTCTTT. Protein: CSATDSHTEAFF. The chain recombines TRBV20-1 with TRBJ1-1, with TRBD1 as a possible D gene (6 bases). Germline CDR1 is DFQATT and CDR2 is SNEGSKA (reference sequence). The CDR3 runs to 12 residues. The V gene lost 6 bases and the J gene lost 3 bases, with 11 bases spanning the gap.